These 18 T cell receptor beta chains were sequenced from one sample in a study of blood T cell repertoires in COVID-19. Libraries were prepared by immunoSEQ multiplex PCR; TCRdb keeps only in-frame clonotypes and omits some of them. Here the sample spans tens of thousands of clones, about three quarters being singletons. Sequencing used peripheral blood. The receptors shown here come from a human donor in a cohort sampled during active COVID-19.

The chain has TRBV10-3 and TRBJ2-3; 9 bases are a match to TRBD1. V trimming: 5 bases; J trimming: 4 bases; junction bases outside the gene matches: 10. Germline CDR1 is ENHRY and CDR2 is SYGVKD. The CDR3 extends over 16 amino acids. The chain's CDR3 is CAISPQGTGTPDTQYF. CDR3 nucleotides: TGTGCCATCAGTCCACAGGGGACAGGGACGCCAGATACGCAGTATTTT.

This clone was seen a few times. The chain employs TRBV7-9 and TRBJ1-1; D uncertain. V gave up 1 base and J gave up 0 bases, with 9 bases separating them. CDR3 length: 15 amino acids. Germline V gives CDR1 SEHNR, CDR2 FQNEAQ (reference sequence). The CDR3 loop reads CASSLGRALNTEAFF. The CDR3 region has the DNA TGTGCCAGCAGCTTAGGAAGAGCTCTGAACACTGAAGCTTTCTTT.

This chain connects TRBV18 to TRBJ2-6; D gene ambiguous. Germline CDR1 reads KGHSH; CDR2 reads LQKENI. This CDR3 comprises 14 residues. The germline V and J ends were trimmed by 5 bases and 4 bases, with 9 bases remaining between them. The CDR3 DNA reads TGTGCCAGCTCAGTTATTCCCGGGGCCAACGTCCTGACTTTC. Protein product: CASSVIPGANVLTF.

This clone was seen a handful of times. The chain is built from TRBV4-1 and TRBJ2-7; the match to TRBD1 covers 7 bases. Germline V CDR1 and CDR2: MGHRA, YSYEKL. CDR3 length: 15 amino acids. The ends lost 1 base at V and 3 bases at J; junction bases unmatched: 6. CDR3 protein: CASSQGDSYFYEQYF. In nucleotides, the CDR3 is TGCGCCAGCAGCCAAGGGGACAGCTATTTCTACGAGCAGTACTTC.

The chain employs TRBV19 and TRBJ2-7; no clear D gene. V lost 4 bases and J lost 0, with 13 bases in between. The CDR3 contains 15 residues. Germline V gene data show CDR1 as LNHDA and CDR2 as SQIVND (reference sequence). In DNA, the CDR3 is TGTGCCAGTAGTACCGCCGCTGACACCTCCTACGAGCAGTACTTC. It translates to CASSTAADTSYEQYF.

This clone was counted only a few times. The V gene is TRBV20-1, the J gene TRBJ2-1; D is uncertain. Germline CDR1 reads DFQATT; CDR2 reads SNEGSKA (reference sequence). This CDR3 region has 12 residues. V was shortened by 3 bases and J by 6 bases, with 9 bases between the two germline ends. As DNA, the CDR3 is TGCAGTGCTAGTTGGAGCATCAATGAGCAGTTCTTC. Translating it yields CSASWSINEQFF.

This clone was recorded only once. The V gene is TRBV24-1, the J gene TRBJ1-2; unclear D gene. The germline V gene has CDR1 KGHDR and CDR2 SFDVKD. The V end lost 3 bases, the J end lost 4 bases, and 11 bases lay between the germline ends. This CDR3 has 14 residues. The CDR3 DNA reads as TGTGCCACCAGTGATGCGTCCCGAACCTATGGCTACACCTTC. It codes for CATSDASRTYGYTF.

The rearrangement joins TRBV29-1 to TRBJ2-7; possibly TRBD1 for D (6 bases). Germline-derived CDR1 and CDR2 are SQVTM and ANQGSEA. The CDR3 is 13 residues long. V shed 6 bases and J shed 2 bases, with 14 bases lying between them. The CDR3 DNA sequence: TGCAGCGTACAGGGAGTCCAAGCCTACGAGCAGTACTTC. This sequence encodes CSVQGVQAYEQYF.

The table lists this clone with a few counts. V is TRBV7-3 and J is TRBJ2-7, with 8 bases identical to TRBD1. With 0 bases clipped from V and 5 bases from J, the junction kept 6 bases outside the gene matches. Germline CDR1 SGHTA, CDR2 FQGTGA. This CDR3 is built from 15 residues. The CDR3 coding sequence is TGTGCCAGCAGCTTAACGTGGACAGGGAGCCACGAGCAGTACTTC. As protein: CASSLTWTGSHEQYF.

The chain is built from TRBV9 and TRBJ2-1; the D gene is possibly TRBD2 (6 bases). The CDR3 consists of 17 residues. V shed 2 bases and J shed 8 bases, with 23 bases lying between them. Germline CDR1 reads SGDLS; CDR2 reads YYNGEE. The CDR3 here is CASSVPRGRDLIDEQFF. The DNA for the CDR3 is TGTGCCAGCAGCGTCCCCCGGGGCAGGGACTTGATAGATGAGCAGTTCTTC.

The chain recombines TRBV5-1 with TRBJ2-2, with 7 bases fitting TRBD2. With V trimmed by 4 bases and J by 3 bases, 12 bases remained unmatched. The CDR3 loop spans 17 amino acids. The germline CDR1 and CDR2 sequences are SGHRS and YFSETQ. The CDR3 here is CASSPRSSGGYTGELFF. The CDR3 nucleotides are TGCGCCAGCAGCCCCCGTTCGTCGGGGGGATACACCGGGGAGCTGTTTTTT.

The chain recombines TRBV2 with TRBJ2-2, with 7 bases matching TRBD2. Losses at the gene ends were 11 bases for V and 1 base for J; bases not matched to a gene: 16. This CDR3 is built from 17 residues. Germline values: CDR1 SNHLY, CDR2 FYNNEI. The CDR3 sequence: CAVTPVRLAGNTGELFF. CDR3 DNA sequence: TGTGCCGTCACACCTGTACGACTAGCTGGGAACACCGGGGAGCTGTTTTTT.

This chain uses TRBV5-1 with TRBJ1-2; D is unclear. There are 13 residues in the CDR3. The germline V gene has CDR1 SGHRS and CDR2 YFSETQ. V was cut by 4 bases and J by 3 bases, with 10 bases left in between. The CDR3 protein is CASSDSRDYGYTF. In DNA form, the CDR3 reads TGCGCCAGCAGCGATTCGCGGGACTATGGCTACACCTTC.

V gene TRBV28 combines with J gene TRBJ2-1; TRBD1 might be the D (5 bases). Germline CDR1 MDHEN, CDR2 SYDVKM. This CDR3 region has 17 residues. Trimming took off 0 bases at V and 4 bases at J, with 16 bases between the two ends. CDR3 amino acids: CASSLWWGETLYNEQFF. The CDR3 DNA reads as TGTGCCAGCAGTTTATGGTGGGGCGAAACCTTGTACAATGAGCAGTTCTTC.

The V and J genes are TRBV15 and TRBJ2-7, with D tentatively TRBD2 (6 bases). The ends were cut back, 0 bases at V and 1 base at J, with 10 bases in the middle. The CDR3 has 15 amino acids. Germline CDR1 is LNHNV and CDR2 is YYDKDF (reference sequence). The chain's CDR3 is CATSRDGAGSYEQYF. DNA for the CDR3: TGTGCCACCAGCAGAGATGGGGCGGGGTCCTACGAGCAGTACTTC.

This rearrangement joins TRBV4-2 to TRBJ1-2; the D gene is possibly TRBD1 (5 bases). Trimming took off 4 bases at V and 4 bases at J, with 22 bases between the two ends. This CDR3 is 17 amino acids long. CDR1 and CDR2 from the germline V gene are LGHNA and YNFKEQ. The CDR3 here is CASSPSTGEDKTYGYTF. DNA of the CDR3: TGTGCCAGCAGCCCAAGCACGGGTGAGGACAAGACCTATGGCTACACCTTC.

The chain joins TRBV2 to TRBJ2-7; D may be TRBD1 (7 bases). V was shortened by 6 bases and J by 4 bases, with 13 bases between the two germline ends. The CDR3 is 13 amino acids. CDR1 and CDR2 from the germline V gene are SNHLY and FYNNEI. CDR3 sequence (DNA): TGTGCCAGCAGGGGCAGGGGGGAATACGAGCAGTACTTC. Translating gives CASRGRGEYEQYF.

J is TRBJ1-6 and V is TRBV27; TRBD1 might be the D (5 bases). Germline values: CDR1 MNHEY, CDR2 SMNVEV (reference sequence). V lost 4 bases, J lost 7 bases, and 14 bases lay in between. This CDR3 comprises 15 residues. CDR3 DNA: TGTGCCAGCAGTTCCCGATGGGGCCTCAATTCACCCCTCCACTTT. This sequence encodes CASSSRWGLNSPLHF.